The text below deals with one TCR beta chain. This sample stems from a study of blood T cell repertoires in COVID-19. The wider study: Acute-phase and convalescent COVID-19 samples originated in the United States, Italy and Spain. From T cells, B-cell-depleted T cells, or PBMCs came the material, which was cDNA or gDNA.

How the authors handled the data: Amplification of reference gene primers provided the estimated nucleated cell counts. TCRdb's copy holds only in-frame clones and misses some; the assay was immunoSEQ multiplex PCR. V, J and clone size were drawn from that table, and D and trimming were deduced from the DNA. This sample has around 65,000 clones, with roughly 80% found just once. V was pared by 5 bases and J by 2 bases, with 11 bases between. There are 14 residues in the CDR3. Germline V lookup: CDR1 MNHEY, CDR2 SMNVEV (reference sequence). The clonotype originates from a human donor in a cohort sampled during active COVID-19. The chain employs TRBV27 and TRBJ2-3, with a possible D match to TRBD2 (6 bases). Material for sequencing was peripheral blood. The CDR3, as DNA: TGTGCCAGCAGTCCCCGGGGGAACACAGATACGCAGTATTTT. This sequence encodes CASSPRGNTDTQYF.